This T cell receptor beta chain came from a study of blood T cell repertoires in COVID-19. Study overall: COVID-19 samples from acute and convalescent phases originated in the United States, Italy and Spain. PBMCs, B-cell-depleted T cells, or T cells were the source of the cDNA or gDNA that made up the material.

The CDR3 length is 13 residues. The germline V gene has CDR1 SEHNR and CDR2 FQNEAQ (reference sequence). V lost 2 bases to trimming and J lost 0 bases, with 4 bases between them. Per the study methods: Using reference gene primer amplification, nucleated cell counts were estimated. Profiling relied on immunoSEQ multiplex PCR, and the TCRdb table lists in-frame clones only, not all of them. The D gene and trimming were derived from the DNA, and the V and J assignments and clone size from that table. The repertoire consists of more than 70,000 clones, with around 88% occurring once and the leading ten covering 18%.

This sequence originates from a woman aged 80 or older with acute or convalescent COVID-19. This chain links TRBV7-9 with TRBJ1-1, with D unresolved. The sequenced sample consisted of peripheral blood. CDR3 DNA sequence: TGTGCCAGCAGCTTACAGGTGAACACTGAAGCTTTCTTT. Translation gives CASSLQVNTEAFF.